This TCR beta chain appears in the sequencing data of a study of blood T cell repertoires in COVID-19 (dated by TCRdb to 2020 to 2022). Study-level background: Samples covering the acute and convalescent phases of COVID-19 were provided by collaborators in the United States, Italy and Spain. The material from the prospective study consisted of cDNA or gDNA derived from T cells, B-cell-depleted T cells, or PBMCs. The dataset comprised deeply sampled blood TCRbeta repertoires from subjects exposed to, actively infected with, or recovered from COVID-19. The repertoires were released in a freely available public database intended as a resource for research on the immune response to SARS-CoV-2. Samples came from the ongoing ImmuneRACE study (first 160 participants) plus 1,254 subjects from 6 global collaborators. A de-identified subject ID, COVID-19 status, age in years and sex were almost always included in the sample metadata. Where HLA class I and class II types were available, the types were taken from metadata supplied by the sample provider, not from assay-based typing. Results the study describes overall, beyond this receptor: How much clinical and demographic metadata was included differed by source and by participant, and the metadata was provided uncurated.

Details on this clone: No cognate antigen has been identified for it. The input lacks base qualities; no much larger clone sits a single base away.

TCRbeta CDR3 regions were amplified from genomic DNA by means of the immunoSEQ Assay, a bias-controlled multiplex PCR. Per the source publication's procedure: Within the assay, amplification of reference gene primers was used to estimate how many nucleated cells each sample contained. Sequence reads were collapsed and filtered to measure the absolute abundance of every unique TCRbeta CDR3 rearrangement. For each sample, productive Simpson clonality was calculated as the square root of Simpson's diversity index across productive rearrangements. TCRdb took this table from immuneACCESS and kept in-frame rearrangements with V and J called. Such tables lack part of the clones; where checked against another copy, unresolved V genes explain under half of the gap, and the rest is unexplained. That table supplies the V and J calls and clone size; D and trimming were determined from the DNA. The sample records roughly 220,000 clones, roughly nine tenths of which are singletons. The ten most abundant clones make up roughly 3.7% of the sample.

The CDR3 starts with the cysteine, ends with the phenylalanine, and has 15 residues. The retained sequence is limited to the CDR3, 45 bases, with the frame set at the first base. The germline V gene encodes CDR1 LNHDA and CDR2 SQIVND (reference sequence). V and J are trimmed by 3 bases and 9 bases, and the gene matches miss 11 bases of the junction. In the prospective study, participants were about 18 to 95 years old, resided in under 30 geographic areas of the United States, and were enrolled through a virtual design. Cohort assignment in the prospective study relied on participant-reported clinical history from a screening survey and a study questionnaire. Mobile phlebotomists in the prospective study collected whole blood, serum and a nasopharyngeal or oropharyngeal swab from every participant. Additional blood draws and questionnaires over an approximately 2-month period could optionally be provided by prospective study participants. Before DNA extraction, blood samples from the prospective study were shipped at room temperature or frozen.

The rearrangement joined TRBV19 to TRBJ2-4; TRBD1 fits 7 bases in the junction. Sequenced: PBMCs or T cells enriched from blood (not recorded which). The clonotype comes from a woman aged 18 to 35 in a cohort exposed to, infected with or recovered from COVID-19 (not recorded which). For the CDR3, the sequence is CASSIVGVQGTIQYF. Read as DNA, the sequence is TGTGCCAGTAGTATCGTTGGGGTACAGGGGACCATTCAGTACTTC.